This entry describes one T cell receptor (beta chain). Its matching antigen is unknown. Looked up from germline, CDR1 is SGHRS and CDR2 is YFSETQ. The V end lost 5 bases, the J end lost 0 bases, and 15 bases lay between the germline ends. The CDR3 consists of 16 residues. Unique molecular identifiers were incorporated when the TCRbeta library was constructed. A single record per CDR3 protein comes from TCRdb applying MiXCR to the PCR reads. The sample records 200,000 to 250,000 distinct CDR3 sequences, about a quarter being singletons. The sample originates from a study of T-cell reconstitution after alpha-beta-depleted transplantation in children. Findings of the study overall: Reportedly, only several hundred clones from non-depleted graft cells drove alpha-beta T-cell counts at about two months. Recipient T cells and thymic progenitors that survived gave rise to the high TCRbeta diversity observed at day 60 in some patients. It was newly produced T cells that mostly accounted for T-cell counts and diversity one year after transplant.

The sequenced sample was PBMCs, obtained before TCRalphabeta/CD19-depleted stem cell transplant. The J gene is TRBJ2-1, the V gene TRBV5-1; D remains unclear. The receptor was isolated from a girl aged 2 to 9 with Fanconi anemia, due to receive a stem cell transplant. DNA of the CDR3: TGCGCCAGCAGTCAAACGGCCGCGCCCTCCTACAATGAGCAGTTCTTC. Translating it yields CASSQTAAPSYNEQFF.